The TCR beta chain under discussion was sequenced for a study of blood T cells in healthy people across ages. Study results and limitations: Estimates drawn from one million T cells were deemed to understate diversity. TCR beta diversity was tightly associated with the proportion of naive T cells. Getting older went along with TCR beta diversity per million T cells dropping roughly linearly.

Alongside a J-beta primer mix, a sample-barcoded 5' primer served in a second PCR lasting about 7 to 11 cycles. TCRdb re-called the 5' RACE reads with MiXCR, one entry per CDR3 protein. The table shows roughly 930,000 distinct CDR3 sequences, with roughly 52% occurring only once. V was clipped by 1 base and J by 5 bases, with 14 bases between them. CDR3 length equals 15 residues. Germline-derived CDR1 and CDR2 are SGHKS and YYEKEE (reference sequence). Donors were healthy Caucasian individuals from Russia aged about 6 to 100. On this clonotype: Its target is unknown.

The receptor's source is a young man in good health. Sequenced input: blood. This chain joins TRBV5-5 and TRBJ2-3; the D gene is possibly TRBD2 (5 bases). DNA for the CDR3: TGTGCCAGCAGCTTGCACGGGAAAGCGAGAGATACGCAGTATTTT. Encoded protein: CASSLHGKARDTQYF.